This T cell receptor (beta chain) is drawn from a study of T cell changes during pregnancy in multiple sclerosis. The V and J ends lost 1 base and 3 bases, in that order; junction bases with no gene match: 2. This CDR3 has 15 residues. From germline, CDR1 is LGHNA and CDR2 YNFKEQ. The assay was immunoSEQ multiplex PCR, and TCRdb's table has in-frame clones only and misses some. The repertoire holds 60,000 to 65,000 clones, with roughly 90% as singletons. Of note for this clone: A far bigger clonotype differs at one base, so this is likely a read error. This sample includes further DNA sequences coding for the same CDR3.

The source material was peripheral blood, sampled in the second trimester of pregnancy. This rearrangement joins TRBV4-2 to TRBJ2-7, with 11 bases that match TRBD2. The origin of this receptor is a female donor in good health, enrolled as a control in a pregnancy study. This CDR3 is CASSQGLAGSYEQYF. The CDR3 DNA follows: TGTGCCAGCAGCCAAGGACTAGCGGGGAGCTACGAGCAGTACTTC.